Sequencing of this T cell receptor (beta chain) was carried out in a study of CD4 and CD8 cells across lung adenocarcinoma regions. TCRdb called the PCR reads again in MiXCR, with one record for every CDR3 protein. The data show 4,000 to 5,500 distinct CDR3 sequences, just under 60% seen once. This TCR derives from a male donor with lung adenocarcinoma. The CD4 and CD8 labels of this study may be unreliable. Sequenced material: CD4+ T cells from the center of a lung tumor.

The CDR3 DNA follows: TGTGCCAGCACCCTAACAGGGGGCAACTATGGCTACACCTTC. It is translated as CASTLTGGNYGYTF. The genes are TRBV6-1 and TRBJ1-2; TRBD1 matches 9 bases. V lost 7 bases, J lost 2 bases, and 5 bases stayed unmatched. From germline, CDR1 is MNHNS and CDR2 SASEGT. CDR3 length: 14 amino acids.